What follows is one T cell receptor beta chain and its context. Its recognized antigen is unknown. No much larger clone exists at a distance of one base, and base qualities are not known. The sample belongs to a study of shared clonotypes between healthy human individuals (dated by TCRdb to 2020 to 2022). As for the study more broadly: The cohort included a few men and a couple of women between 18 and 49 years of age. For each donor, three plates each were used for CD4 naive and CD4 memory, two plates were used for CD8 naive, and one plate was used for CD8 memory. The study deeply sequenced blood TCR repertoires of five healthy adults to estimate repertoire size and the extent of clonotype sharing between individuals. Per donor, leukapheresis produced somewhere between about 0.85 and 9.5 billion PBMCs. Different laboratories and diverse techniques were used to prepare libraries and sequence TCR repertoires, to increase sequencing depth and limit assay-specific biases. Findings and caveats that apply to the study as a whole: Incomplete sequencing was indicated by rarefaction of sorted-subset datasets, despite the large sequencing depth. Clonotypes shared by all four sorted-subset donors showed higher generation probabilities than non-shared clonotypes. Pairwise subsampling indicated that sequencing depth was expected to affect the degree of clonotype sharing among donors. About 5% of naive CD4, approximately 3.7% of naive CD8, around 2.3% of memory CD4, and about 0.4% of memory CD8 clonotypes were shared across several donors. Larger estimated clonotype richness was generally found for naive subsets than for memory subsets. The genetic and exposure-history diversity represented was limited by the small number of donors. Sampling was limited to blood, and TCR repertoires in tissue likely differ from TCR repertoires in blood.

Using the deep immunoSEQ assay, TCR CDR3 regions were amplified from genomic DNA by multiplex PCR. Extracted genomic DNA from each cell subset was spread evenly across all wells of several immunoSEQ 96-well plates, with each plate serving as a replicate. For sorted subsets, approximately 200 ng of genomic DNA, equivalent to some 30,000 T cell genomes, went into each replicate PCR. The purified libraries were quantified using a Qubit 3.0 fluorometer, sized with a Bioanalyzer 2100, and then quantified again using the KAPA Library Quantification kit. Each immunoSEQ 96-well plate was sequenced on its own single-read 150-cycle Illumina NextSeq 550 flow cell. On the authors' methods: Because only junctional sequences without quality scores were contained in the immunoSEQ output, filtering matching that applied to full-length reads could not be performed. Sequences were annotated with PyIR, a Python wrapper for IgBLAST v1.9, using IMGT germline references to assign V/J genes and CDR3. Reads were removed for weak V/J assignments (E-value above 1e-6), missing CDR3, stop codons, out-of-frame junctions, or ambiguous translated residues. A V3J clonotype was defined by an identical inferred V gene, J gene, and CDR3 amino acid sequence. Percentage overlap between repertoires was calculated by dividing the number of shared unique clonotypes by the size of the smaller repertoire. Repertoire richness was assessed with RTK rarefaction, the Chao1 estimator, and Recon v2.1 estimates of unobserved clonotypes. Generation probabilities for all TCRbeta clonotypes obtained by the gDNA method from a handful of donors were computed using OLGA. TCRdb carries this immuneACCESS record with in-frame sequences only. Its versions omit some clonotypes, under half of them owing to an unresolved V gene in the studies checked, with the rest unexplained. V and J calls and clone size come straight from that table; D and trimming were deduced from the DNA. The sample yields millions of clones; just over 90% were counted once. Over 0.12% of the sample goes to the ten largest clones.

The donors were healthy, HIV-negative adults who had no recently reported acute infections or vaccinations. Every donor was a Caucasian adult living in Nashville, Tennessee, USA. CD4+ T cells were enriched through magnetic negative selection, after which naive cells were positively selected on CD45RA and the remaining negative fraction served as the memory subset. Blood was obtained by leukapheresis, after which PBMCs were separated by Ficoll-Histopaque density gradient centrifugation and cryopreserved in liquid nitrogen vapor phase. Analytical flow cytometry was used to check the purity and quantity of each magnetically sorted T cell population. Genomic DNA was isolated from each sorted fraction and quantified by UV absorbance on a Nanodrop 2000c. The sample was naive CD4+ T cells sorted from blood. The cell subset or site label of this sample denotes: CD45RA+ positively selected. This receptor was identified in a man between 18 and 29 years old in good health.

The DNA sequence is given as TGCGCCAGCAGCCAAGATCCCAAGTATGGCTACACCTTC. Its protein is CASSQDPKYGYTF. The receptor chain draws on TRBV4-3 and TRBJ1-2, with the D gene not clear enough to name. From the germline V gene, CDR1 is LGHNA and CDR2 is YSLEER. V is cut by 0 bases and J by 5 bases, and the space between the germline ends is 7 bases. The CDR3 sequence holds 13 residues, the cysteine and phenylalanine included. The CDR3 DNA has 39 bases and is translated from base 1.